The clone carrying this TCR beta chain qualifies as medium-sized. This entry is derived from a study of T cell repertoires in aging, cancer and after chemotherapy. The CDR3 covers 15 residues. The ends lost 0 bases at V and 4 bases at J; junction bases unmatched: 5. Germline CDR1 and CDR2: SGHDT and YYEEEE. TRB rearrangements spanning V, D and J were amplified using mixed TRB-A/B primers. TCRdb used MiXCR to reprocess the multiplex PCR reads, holding one entry per CDR3 protein. The sample consists of 2,000 to 3,000 distinct CDR3 sequences, about 20% of them appearing once. The template was genomic DNA from peripheral blood, not RNA.

The rearrangement joins TRBV5-6 to TRBJ2-7; TRBD2 matches at 9 bases. The sequencing input was blood. The sequence was obtained from a human donor with a blood cancer. For the CDR3, the DNA is TGTGCCAGCAGCTTGGGGAGCGGGAGGCGTTACGAGCAGTACTTC. Its translation is CASSLGSGRRYEQYF.